The TCR beta chain described here comes from a study of cytomegalovirus exposure and HLA in healthy donors. Looking at the study overall: Previous work identified roughly 120 million unique TCR beta sequences from about 200 million T cells.

Both 60 Vbeta primers and 13 Jbeta primers went into the PCR. Data came from immunoSEQ multiplex PCR; TCRdb stores just in-frame clones and leaves some out. Here the sample spans 150,000 to 200,000 clones, 81% being singletons. The trim removed 6 bases at V and 6 bases at J, leaving 6 bases unmatched. The germline V gene encodes CDR1 GTSNPN and CDR2 SVGIG (reference sequence). CDR3 length equals 13 residues. In the case of this clone: Its antigen is not known.

General study results and limits: Presence/absence analyses treated sequencing depth as roughly uniform across donors. The authors listed around 150 TCR beta chains as cytomegalovirus-associated. In an earlier analysis, most TCR beta V segments were productive about 87% or about 30% of the time.

The sequence was obtained from a young man in good health and CMV-seronegative. Specimen: PBMCs. The gene calls are TRBV30 and TRBJ2-7; 12 bases are shared with TRBD1. CDR3 nucleotides: TGTGCCTGCCCCGGGACAGGGGGCTCCGAGCAGTACTTC. It yields the protein CACPGTGGSEQYF.